The T cell receptor (beta chain) under discussion was sequenced for a study of early T cells in non-severe SARS-CoV-2 infection. The overall study: Sequencing targeted bulk RNA from unsorted whole blood, leaving chains unpaired.

The germline V gene has CDR1 SGHTA and CDR2 FQGNSA. This CDR3 comprises 14 residues. V shed 0 bases, J shed 4 bases, and the junction held 0 bases outside the gene matches. This clonotype was seen at least ten times. Its antigen is still unknown. Researchers tagged individual cDNA molecules with unique molecular identifiers. TCRdb redid the calling of the 5' RACE reads with MiXCR, one entry per CDR3 protein. The profile shows 80,000 or so distinct CDR3 sequences, about 12% of them singletons. Study results and limitations: Reliance on VDJdb matching favored anti-spike CD8 responses; private and CD4 specificities were missed.

The chain couples TRBV7-2 to TRBJ2-3, with TRBD1 matching over 8 bases. The receptor was derived from an adult who was a healthcare worker with PCR-confirmed SARS-CoV-2 infection or an uninfected control (not recorded which). The material sequenced was whole blood. The CDR3 region is CASSLARGPDTQYF. The CDR3 region has the DNA TGTGCCAGCAGCTTAGCCAGGGGGCCAGATACGCAGTATTTT.